What follows are 9 T cell receptor beta chains derived from one specimen sequenced in a study of T cells after yellow fever vaccination. TCRdb re-analysed the 5' RACE reads in MiXCR, keeping a single row per CDR3 protein. The data contain 100,000 to 150,000 distinct CDR3 sequences, 6.5% to 9% of them seen just once; the ten biggest clones take up approximately 2.7%. The starting material was CD4+ T cells sorted from PBMCs, obtained approximately 47 days after the first yellow fever vaccination. These receptors were taken from a man aged 18 to 29 who received the YFV17D yellow fever vaccine.

This clonotype was observed at least ten times. This chain connects TRBV29-1 to TRBJ2-3; D not resolved. The germline gives CDR1 SQVTM, CDR2 ANQGSEA. CDR3 length: 13 residues. Trimming cost V 3 bases and J 2 bases, with 9 bases left between them. DNA for the CDR3: TGCAGCGTTGAGAGGCAGGTCACAGATACGCAGTATTTT. This sequence encodes CSVERQVTDTQYF.

This clonotype was picked up a small number of times. This rearrangement joins TRBV12-3 or TRBV12-4 to TRBJ1-2; 8 nucleotides agree with TRBD1. J was trimmed by 5 bases and V by 7 bases; bases with no gene match: 12. This CDR3 contains 15 residues. The DNA of the CDR3 is TGTGCCAGCACCAGATGGACAGGGAGGAGTTATGGCTACACCTTC. Translating it yields CASTRWTGRSYGYTF.

This clonotype was counted at least ten times. V is TRBV7-3 and J is TRBJ2-1, with D unclear. V was pared by 5 bases and J by 5 bases, with 7 bases between. The CDR3 sequence is 12 residues long. Germline CDR1 reads SGHTA; CDR2 reads FQGTGA. The CDR3 DNA is TGTGCCAGCAGCCGCCAAAACAATGAGCAGTTCTTC. Protein product: CASSRQNNEQFF.

This clonotype has ten or more counts. The rearrangement uses TRBV5-5 and TRBJ2-5, with 12 bases aligning to TRBD2. Unmatched junction bases numbered 5, after V lost 0 bases and J lost 5 bases. The CDR3 extends over 16 amino acids. Germline V lookup: CDR1 SGHKS, CDR2 YYEKEE (reference sequence). Written as DNA, the CDR3 is TGTGCCAGCAGCTTGGGGACTAGCGGGACATTGGAGACCCAGTACTTC. Its protein is CASSLGTSGTLETQYF.

This clonotype was counted at least ten times. This chain connects TRBV5-6 to TRBJ1-6; tentatively, D is TRBD1 (5 bases). The CDR3 is 14 residues long. V lost 0 bases, J lost 7 bases, and 8 bases lay in between. Germline-derived CDR1 and CDR2 are SGHDT and YYEEEE. The CDR3 nucleotides read TGTGCCAGCAGCTTGGCCGGGGGGAATTCACCCCTCCACTTT. This sequence encodes CASSLAGGNSPLHF.

This clonotype was recorded many times. V usage is TRBV7-2 and J usage is TRBJ2-1; tentative D call: TRBD2 (6 bases). V lost 1 base to trimming and J lost 12 bases, with 10 bases between them. The CDR3 length is 12 residues. Germline CDR1 SGHTA, CDR2 FQGNSA. The CDR3 region has the DNA TGTGCCAGCAGCTTAGAGTTTAGCGGGCAGTTCTTC. Residues: CASSLEFSGQFF.

This clonotype was seen many times. V and J are TRBV20-1 and TRBJ1-1; D is undetermined. CDR1 DFQATT and CDR2 SNEGSKA come from the germline V gene (reference sequence). The CDR3 extends over 12 amino acids. V was cut by 4 bases and J by 1 base, with 7 bases left in between. The CDR3 coding sequence is TGCAGTGCTATAAGAGGGAACACTGAAGCTTTCTTT. Translated: CSAIRGNTEAFF.

A word on this clonotype: A much larger clone differs from this one at a single base, so this may be a read error. V gene TRBV6-5 combines with J gene TRBJ1-1, with 8 bases fitting TRBD1. The CDR3 spans 15 residues. V shed 6 bases and J 5 bases; nucleotides not matched to a gene: 11. The germline gives CDR1 MNHEY, CDR2 SVGAGI. CDR3 sequence: CASSYGDRSKTEAFF. The CDR3 DNA reads TGTGCCAGCAGCTACGGGGACAGGAGCAAGACTGAAGCTTTCTTT.

The chain uses TRBV5-1 and TRBJ1-1; D gene uncertain. The CDR3 consists of 14 residues. V was clipped by 4 bases and J by 3 bases, with 13 bases between them. Looked up from germline, CDR1 is SGHRS and CDR2 is YFSETQ. The CDR3 sequence is CASSPSSSDTEAFF. In DNA, the CDR3 is TGCGCCAGCAGCCCGAGCTCGAGTGACACTGAAGCTTTCTTT.